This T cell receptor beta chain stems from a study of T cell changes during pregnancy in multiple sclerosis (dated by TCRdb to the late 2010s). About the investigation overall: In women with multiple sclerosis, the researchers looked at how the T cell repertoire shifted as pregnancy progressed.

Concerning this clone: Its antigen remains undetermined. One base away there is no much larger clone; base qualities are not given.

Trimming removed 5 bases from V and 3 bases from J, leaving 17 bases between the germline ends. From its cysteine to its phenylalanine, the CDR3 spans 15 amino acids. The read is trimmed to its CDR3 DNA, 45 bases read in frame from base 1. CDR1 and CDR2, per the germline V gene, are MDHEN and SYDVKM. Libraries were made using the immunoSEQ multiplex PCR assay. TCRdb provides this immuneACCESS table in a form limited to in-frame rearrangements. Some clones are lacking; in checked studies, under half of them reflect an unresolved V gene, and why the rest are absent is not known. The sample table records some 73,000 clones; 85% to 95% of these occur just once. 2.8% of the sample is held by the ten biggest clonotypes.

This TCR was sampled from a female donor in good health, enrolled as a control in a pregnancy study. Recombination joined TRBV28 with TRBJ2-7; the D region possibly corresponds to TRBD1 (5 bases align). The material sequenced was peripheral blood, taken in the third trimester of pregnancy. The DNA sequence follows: TGTGCCAGCAGTCTACCGGGCAGGGCAAACTACGAGCAGTACTTC. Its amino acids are CASSLPGRANYEQYF.